This T cell receptor beta chain was captured by sequencing in a study of cytomegalovirus exposure and HLA in healthy donors. V was clipped by 8 bases and J by 0 bases; unmatched bases: 5. The CDR3 runs 15 residues. Looked up from germline, CDR1 is SNHLY and CDR2 is FYNNEI. The PCR employed 60 Vbeta primers together with 13 Jbeta primers. Profiled with immunoSEQ multiplex PCR; TCRdb holds only in-frame clones, not every one. The data hold approximately 150,000 clones, with over 70% observed a single time. V and J are TRBV2 and TRBJ1-5; TRBD1 matches at 9 bases. The receptor was isolated from a middle-aged woman in good health and CMV-seronegative. The specimen was PBMCs. The CDR3 region is CASARDRDSNQPQHF. The CDR3 coding sequence is TGTGCCAGCGCGCGGGACAGGGATAGCAATCAGCCCCAGCATTTT.